This T cell receptor (beta chain) was identified during a study of stem cell transplantation in POMP-related autoinflammatory disease. Study details: Defective thymoproteasomes were hypothesized to impair CD8+ T-cell positive selection.

Points on this clone: Its specificity is not known.

The V end lost 0 bases, the J end lost 2 bases, and 5 bases lay between the germline ends. Germline V gene data show CDR1 as MNHEY and CDR2 as SVGAGI. The CDR3 sequence is 14 residues long. Clones were sequenced by immunoSEQ multiplex PCR, and TCRdb holds only the in-frame ones, with some missing. Among over a thousand clones listed, around 80% were seen once. Overall study findings and caveats: Across all analyzed T-cell subsets, patients with PRAID tended toward reduced diversity and increased clonality. Fewer unique TRB V-J gene pairings were identified in patients with PRAID.

The clonotype was recovered from a human donor with POMP-related autoinflammation and immune dysregulation (PRAID). The rearrangement joins TRBV6-5 to TRBJ1-5; D gene uncertain. Sequenced here: CD4+ follicular helper T cells (Tfh) from PBMCs, sampled before stem cell transplantation. The CDR3 sequence is CASSYSEGNQPQHF. For the CDR3, the DNA is TGTGCCAGCAGTTACTCGGAGGGCAATCAGCCCCAGCATTTT.